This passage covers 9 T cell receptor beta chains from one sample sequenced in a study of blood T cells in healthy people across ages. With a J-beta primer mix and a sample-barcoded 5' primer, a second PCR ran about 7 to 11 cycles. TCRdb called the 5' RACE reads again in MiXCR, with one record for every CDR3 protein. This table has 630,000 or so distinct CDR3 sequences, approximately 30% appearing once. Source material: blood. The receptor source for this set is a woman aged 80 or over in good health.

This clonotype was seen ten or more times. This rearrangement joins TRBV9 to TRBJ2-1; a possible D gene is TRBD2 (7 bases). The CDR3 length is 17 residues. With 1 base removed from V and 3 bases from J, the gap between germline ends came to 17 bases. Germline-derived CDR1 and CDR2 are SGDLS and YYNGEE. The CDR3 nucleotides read TGTGCCAGCAGCGTACTCCCCGGGGGGCAGGGCTACAATGAGCAGTTCTTC. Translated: CASSVLPGGQGYNEQFF.

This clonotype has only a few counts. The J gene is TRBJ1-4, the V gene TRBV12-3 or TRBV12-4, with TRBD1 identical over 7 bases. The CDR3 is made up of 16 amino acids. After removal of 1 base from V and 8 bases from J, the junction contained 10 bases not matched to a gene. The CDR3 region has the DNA TGTGCCAGCAGTTTAGGACAGGGAGGCCCAGGAGAAAAACTGTTTTTT. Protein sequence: CASSLGQGGPGEKLFF.

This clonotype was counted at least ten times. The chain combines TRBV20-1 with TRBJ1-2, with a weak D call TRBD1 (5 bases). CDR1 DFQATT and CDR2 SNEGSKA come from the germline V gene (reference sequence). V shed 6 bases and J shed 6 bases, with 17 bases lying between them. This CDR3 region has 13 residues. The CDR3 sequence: CSALRTQPNGYTF. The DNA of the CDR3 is TGCAGTGCCCTTCGGACACAGCCAAATGGCTACACCTTC.

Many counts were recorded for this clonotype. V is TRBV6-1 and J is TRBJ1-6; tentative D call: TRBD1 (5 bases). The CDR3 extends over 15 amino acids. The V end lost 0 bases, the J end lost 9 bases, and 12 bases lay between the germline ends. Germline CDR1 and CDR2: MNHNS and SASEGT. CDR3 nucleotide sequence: TGTGCCAGCAGTGAAGCAACAGGTTTAAGTTCACCCCTCCACTTT. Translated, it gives CASSEATGLSSPLHF.

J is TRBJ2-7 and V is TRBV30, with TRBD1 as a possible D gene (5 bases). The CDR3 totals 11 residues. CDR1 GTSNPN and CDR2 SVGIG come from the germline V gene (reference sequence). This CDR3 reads CAWQGLYEQYF. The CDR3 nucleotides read TGTGCGTGGCAGGGTCTCTACGAGCAGTACTTC.

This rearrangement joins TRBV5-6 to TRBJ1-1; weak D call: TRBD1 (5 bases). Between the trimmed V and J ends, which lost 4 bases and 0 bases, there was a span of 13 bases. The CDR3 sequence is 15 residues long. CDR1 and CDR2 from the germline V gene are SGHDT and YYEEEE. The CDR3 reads CASSPGGRMNTEAFF. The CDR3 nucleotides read TGTGCCAGCAGCCCGGGGGGTCGGATGAACACTGAAGCTTTCTTT.

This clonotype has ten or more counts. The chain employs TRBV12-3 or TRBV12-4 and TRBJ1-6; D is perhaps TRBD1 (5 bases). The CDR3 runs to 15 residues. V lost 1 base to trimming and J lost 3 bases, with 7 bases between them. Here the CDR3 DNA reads TGTGCCAGCAGTTTAGTAACAGGCTATAATTCACCCCTCCACTTT. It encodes CASSLVTGYNSPLHF.

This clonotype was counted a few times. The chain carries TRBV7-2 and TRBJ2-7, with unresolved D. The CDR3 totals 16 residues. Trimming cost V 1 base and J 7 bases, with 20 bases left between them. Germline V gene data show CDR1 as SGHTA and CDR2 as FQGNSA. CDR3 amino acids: CASSLGSFSREGEQYF. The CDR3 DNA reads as TGTGCCAGCAGCTTAGGCAGTTTTTCAAGAGAAGGGGAGCAGTACTTC.

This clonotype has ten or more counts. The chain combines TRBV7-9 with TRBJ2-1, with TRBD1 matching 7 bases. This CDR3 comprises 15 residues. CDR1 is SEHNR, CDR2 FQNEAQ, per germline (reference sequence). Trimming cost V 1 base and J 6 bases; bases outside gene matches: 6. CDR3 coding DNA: TGTGCCAGCAGCTTAGAGGGGGCCCGGGGCAATGAGCAGTTCTTC. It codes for CASSLEGARGNEQFF.